The 19 T cell receptor beta chains listed next were all sequenced from one sample in a study of blood T cell repertoires in COVID-19. Generated by immunoSEQ multiplex PCR, the TCRdb table keeps only in-frame clones and is missing some. Counted here are about 170,000 clones, just over 90% occurring once; the ten biggest clones make up about 4.9%. Specimen: peripheral blood. The source is a man aged 18 to 29 with COVID-19, enrolled during active disease.

J is TRBJ2-5 and V is TRBV19, with TRBD2 identical over 9 bases. This CDR3 has 15 residues. Germline CDR1 reads LNHDA; CDR2 reads SQIVND (reference sequence). Trimming removed 3 bases from V and 5 bases from J; junction bases left unmatched: 7. This CDR3 is CASSISGSWSETQYF. The CDR3 nucleotides read TGTGCCAGTAGTATTAGCGGGAGCTGGAGCGAGACCCAGTACTTC.

V usage is TRBV11-2 and J usage is TRBJ2-1, with TRBD2 identical over 9 bases. Germline CDR1 reads SGHAT; CDR2 reads FQNNGV. This CDR3 contains 18 residues. The ends lost 6 bases at V and 9 bases at J; junction bases unmatched: 21. The CDR3 here is CASSRVWLAGSNDGEQFF. CDR3 coding DNA: TGTGCCAGCAGTCGTGTGTGGCTAGCGGGATCCAATGACGGTGAGCAGTTCTTC.

This clone was seen only once. CDR3 amino acids: CASTILDQPQHF. The CDR3 coding sequence is TGTGCCAGCACCATACTAGATCAGCCCCAGCATTTT. V is TRBV28 and J is TRBJ1-5; D is unclear. This CDR3 comprises 12 residues. V was pared by 7 bases and J by 5 bases, with 9 bases between. Germline V CDR1 and CDR2: MDHEN, SYDVKM.

This sequence joins TRBV19 and TRBJ2-5, with 14 bases aligning to TRBD2. V gave up 4 bases and J gave up 4 bases; unmatched junction bases: 5. The CDR3 is 16 residues long. Germline CDR1 is LNHDA and CDR2 is SQIVND (reference sequence). The CDR3 is CASSTGLAGVGETQYF. CDR3 DNA: TGTGCCAGTAGTACGGGACTAGCGGGAGTTGGAGAGACCCAGTACTTC.

V gene TRBV6-2 or TRBV6-3 combines with J gene TRBJ1-2, with 10 positions matching TRBD1. The V and J ends lost 3 bases and 6 bases, in that order; junction bases with no gene match: 4. Germline CDR1 and CDR2: MNHEY and SVGEGT. The CDR3 extends over 14 amino acids. As DNA, the CDR3 is TGTGCCAGCAGTTATCTGGGACAGGGGAATGGCTACACCTTC. This encodes CASSYLGQGNGYTF.

The rearrangement uses TRBV20-1 and TRBJ1-2; D gene ambiguous. This CDR3 is built from 11 residues. Germline V CDR1 and CDR2: DFQATT, SNEGSKA (reference sequence). V was cut by 5 bases and J by 9 bases, with 13 bases left in between. CDR3 sequence (DNA): TGCAGTGCTCGCCGACGGGAGCGCTACACCTTC. Protein product: CSARRRERYTF.

This clone has a single count. The chain employs TRBV15 and TRBJ1-2; tentative D call: TRBD1 (5 bases). Per the germline V gene, CDR1 is LNHNV and CDR2 is YYDKDF (reference sequence). Trimming took 0 bases from V and 10 from J, leaving 9 bases between them. This CDR3 is 12 amino acids long. The DNA for the CDR3 is TGTGCCACCAGCAGAGAAGCAGGGCACTACACCTTC. Translated: CATSREAGHYTF.

This chain connects TRBV29-1 to TRBJ2-7; tentatively, D is TRBD2 (5 bases). The CDR3 contains 13 residues. CDR1 and CDR2 (germline): SQVTM, ANQGSEA. With 8 bases removed from V and 2 bases from J, the gap between germline ends came to 16 bases. In DNA form, the CDR3 reads TGCAGCATCCAGCCGGGGTGGACCTACGAGCAGTACTTC. Protein sequence: CSIQPGWTYEQYF.

The table lists this clone with a count of one. The junction and the germline gene differ at one end; a read error may be behind it. The J gene is TRBJ1-1, the V gene TRBV6-5; D is undetermined. There are 16 residues in the CDR3. From germline, CDR1 is MNHEY and CDR2 SVGAGI. CDR3 amino acids: CTSSYSNVPVNTEAFF. As DNA, the CDR3 is TGTACCAGCAGTTACTCGAATGTGCCGGTGAACACTGAAGCTTTCTTT.

The sample holds a few counts of this clone. The chain joins TRBV7-8 to TRBJ1-5, with D tentatively TRBD1 (5 bases). The V end was cut by 1 base, the J end by 5 bases, with 9 bases between. The CDR3 runs to 14 residues. The germline V gene has CDR1 SGHVS and CDR2 FQNEAQ. CDR3 protein: CASSLGGAYQPQHF. As DNA, the CDR3 is TGTGCCAGCAGCTTAGGCGGGGCTTATCAGCCCCAGCATTTT. Filled out from reference TRBV7-8 and TRBJ1-5, the complete variable domain reads GAGVSQSPRYKVAKRGQDVALRCDPISGHVSLFWYQQALGQGPEFLTYFQNEAQLDKSGLPSDRFFAERPEGSVSTLKIQRTQQEDSAVYLCASSLGGAYQPQHFGDGTRLSIL.

This chain links TRBV19 with TRBJ1-1, with a tentative D call TRBD1 (5 bases). The CDR3 sequence is 15 residues long. Germline loops: CDR1 LNHDA, CDR2 SQIVND (reference sequence). Trimming took off 2 bases at V and 1 base at J, with 11 bases between the two ends. CDR3 residues: CASSISTVSNTEAFF. The CDR3 DNA reads as TGTGCCAGTAGTATATCGACAGTCTCGAACACTGAAGCTTTCTTT.

The rearrangement uses TRBV11-2 and TRBJ2-2, with 7 bases aligning to TRBD1. The length of the CDR3 is 14 residues. Germline V gives CDR1 SGHAT, CDR2 FQNNGV. The V segment lost 5 bases and the J segment 6 bases; nucleotides outside the gene matches: 6. The DNA of the CDR3 is TGTGCCAGCAGCACGACAGGGTACTCCGGGGAGCTGTTTTTT. This codes for CASSTTGYSGELFF.

This rearrangement joins TRBV30 to TRBJ2-1, with D perhaps TRBD2 (5 bases). V dropped 2 bases and J dropped 7 bases, with 12 bases sitting between them. This CDR3 is built from 13 residues. Germline V gene sequence: CDR1 GTSNPN, CDR2 SVGIG (reference sequence). The CDR3 reads CAWSSSGSNEQFF. CDR3 nucleotides: TGTGCCTGGAGTTCCTCGGGGTCTAATGAGCAGTTCTTC.

The CDR3, as DNA: TGTGCCAGCAGCCAACACAGGGGGTTAAGGGCTGAAGCTTTCTTT. Its protein is CASSQHRGLRAEAFF. This sequence joins TRBV4-2 and TRBJ1-1, with TRBD1 matching 8 bases. CDR1 LGHNA and CDR2 YNFKEQ come from the germline V gene. V lost 2 bases and J lost 6; bases outside the gene matches: 8. This CDR3 region has 15 residues.

This chain connects TRBV30 to TRBJ1-5; possibly TRBD1 for D (5 bases). The CDR3 loop spans 16 amino acids. The V end was cut by 5 bases, the J end by 0 bases, with 17 bases between. The V gene's germline CDR1 is GTSNPN and CDR2 SVGIG (reference sequence). The CDR3 reads CAWGAGRPYSNQPQHF. CDR3 sequence (DNA): TGTGCCTGGGGGGCGGGCCGTCCTTATAGCAATCAGCCCCAGCATTTT.

This chain links TRBV7-2 with TRBJ2-1; 11 positions agree with TRBD2. The CDR3 extends over 17 amino acids. Germline CDR1 and CDR2: SGHTA and FQGNSA. V was pared by 2 bases and J by 7 bases, with 10 bases of the junction left unmatched. The CDR3: CASSLIRLAGLLNEQFF. As DNA, the CDR3 is TGTGCCAGCAGCTTAATTCGACTAGCGGGGCTTTTAAATGAGCAGTTCTTC.

This clone appeared a single time. CDR3 sequence (DNA): TGTGCCAGCAGTTACCGGGCGGGAGACGAGCAGTACTTC. It encodes CASSYRAGDEQYF. The V gene is TRBV6-6, the J gene TRBJ2-7; 7 bases align to TRBD2. J was trimmed by 5 bases and V by 2 bases; bases with no gene match: 3. The CDR3 contains 13 residues. Germline V gives CDR1 MNHNY, CDR2 SVGAGI (reference sequence).

The chain couples TRBV4-3 to TRBJ1-2, with TRBD1 identical over 7 bases. V gave up 4 bases and J gave up 4 bases; unmatched junction bases: 6. Germline-derived CDR1 and CDR2 are LGHNA and YSLEER. The CDR3 loop spans 14 amino acids. CDR3 DNA sequence: TGCGCCAGCAGCCCTACCACAGGGGCCTATGGCTACACCTTC. Encoded protein: CASSPTTGAYGYTF.

This rearrangement joins TRBV9 to TRBJ2-1; 10 bases agree with TRBD2. Germline CDR1 is SGDLS and CDR2 is YYNGEE. The CDR3 spans 15 residues. V shed 2 bases and J 8 bases; nucleotides not matched to a gene: 7. CDR3 bases: TGTGCCAGCAGCGTTGGACTAGCGGCATGGGATGAGCAGTTCTTC. It codes for CASSVGLAAWDEQFF.